The entry that follows covers one T cell receptor (beta chain) sequence. Its target is unknown. This record comes from a study of cytotoxic CD8 clonotypes in ibrutinib-treated CLL. General observations from the study: Contraction or stability on treatment characterized the public clonotypes, which were uncommon. Measured clonality at baseline was greater than in age-matched healthy donors and tracked with circulating CD8+ T-cell counts.

Profiled with immunoSEQ multiplex PCR; TCRdb holds only in-frame clones, not every one. Found here are more than 300,000 clones, roughly 79% of them singletons; the top ten hold about 6.3%. The ends were cut back, 8 bases at V and 2 bases at J, with 19 bases in the middle. The CDR3 loop spans 15 amino acids. Germline loops: CDR1 MNHEY, CDR2 SMNVEV (reference sequence). Sequenced material: PBMCs, taken before ibrutinib treatment. This receptor was taken from a human donor with chronic lymphocytic leukemia. V is TRBV27 and J is TRBJ2-7; D is perhaps TRBD1 (5 bases). The CDR3 coding sequence is TGTGCCAGCGGCCCGTACGGGCAGGGCACCTACGAGCAGTACTTC. As protein: CASGPYGQGTYEQYF.